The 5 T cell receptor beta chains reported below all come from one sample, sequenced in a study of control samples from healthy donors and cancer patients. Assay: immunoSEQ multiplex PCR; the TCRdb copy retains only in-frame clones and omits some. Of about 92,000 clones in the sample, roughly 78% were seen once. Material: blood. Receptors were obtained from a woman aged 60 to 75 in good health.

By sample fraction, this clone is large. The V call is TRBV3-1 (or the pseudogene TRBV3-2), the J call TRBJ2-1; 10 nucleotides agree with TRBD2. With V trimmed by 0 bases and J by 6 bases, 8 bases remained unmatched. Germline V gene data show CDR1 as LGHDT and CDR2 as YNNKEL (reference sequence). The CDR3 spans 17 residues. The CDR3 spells CASSQELLAGVGNEQFF. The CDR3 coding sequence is TGTGCCAGCAGCCAAGAGCTCCTAGCGGGAGTAGGCAATGAGCAGTTCTTC.

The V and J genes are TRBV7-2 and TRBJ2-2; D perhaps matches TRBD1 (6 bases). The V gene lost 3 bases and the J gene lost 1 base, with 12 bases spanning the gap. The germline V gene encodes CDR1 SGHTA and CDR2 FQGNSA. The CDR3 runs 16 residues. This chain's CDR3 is CASSLMGALNTGELFF. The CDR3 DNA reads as TGTGCCAGCAGCTTGATGGGGGCCTTGAACACCGGGGAGCTGTTTTTT.

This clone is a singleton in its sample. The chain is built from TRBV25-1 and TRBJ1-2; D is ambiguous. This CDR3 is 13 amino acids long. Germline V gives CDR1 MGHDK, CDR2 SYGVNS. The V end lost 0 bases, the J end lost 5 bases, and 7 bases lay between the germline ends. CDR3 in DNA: TGTGCCAGCAGTGAATATAAGGCGTATGGCTACACCTTC. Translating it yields CASSEYKAYGYTF.

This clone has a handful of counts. In nucleotides, the CDR3 is TGCAGCGTTCTCCTAAATGGGAGGGAGCAGTACTTC. Protein product: CSVLLNGREQYF. The rearrangement uses TRBV29-1 and TRBJ2-7; D may be TRBD2 (6 bases). Trimming left V 5 bases short and J 7 bases short, with 15 bases between. Looked up from germline, CDR1 is SQVTM and CDR2 is ANQGSEA. There are 12 residues in the CDR3.

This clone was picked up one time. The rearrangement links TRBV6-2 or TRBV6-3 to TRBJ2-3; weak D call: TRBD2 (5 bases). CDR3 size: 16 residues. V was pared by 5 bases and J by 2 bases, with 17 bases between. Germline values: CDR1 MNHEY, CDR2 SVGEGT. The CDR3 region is CASSNRLNKYTDTQYF. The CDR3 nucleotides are TGTGCCAGCAGTAACCGACTAAACAAATACACAGATACGCAGTATTTT.